What follows is one T cell receptor (beta chain) and its context. An end of the junction differs from the germline gene, which may be a read error. Germline assignment: CDR1 MNHEY and CDR2 SVGAGI. This CDR3 has 13 amino acids. CD8+CD57+ cell expansion, shown by flow cytometry, had occurred in the patients selected for sequencing. There were no patients without severe acquired aplastic anemia. CDR3 and TCR beta VDJ profiling relied on genomic DNA as the template. TCRdb ran MiXCR on the reads and lists one entry per CDR3 protein. In the table there are roughly 220,000 distinct CDR3 sequences, less than 75% of which are singletons. The record originates from a study of CD8+CD57+ T cells in acquired aplastic anemia.

This TCR derives from a human donor with aplastic anemia. The chain recombines TRBV6-5 with TRBJ2-7, with unresolved D. The sequencing input was sorted CD4+, CD8+, or CD8+CD57+ T cells (not recorded which) from PBMCs. For the CDR3, the DNA is TGCGCCAGCAGTTACTCCGTTGGGAACGAGCAGTACTTC. Protein product: CASSYSVGNEQYF.